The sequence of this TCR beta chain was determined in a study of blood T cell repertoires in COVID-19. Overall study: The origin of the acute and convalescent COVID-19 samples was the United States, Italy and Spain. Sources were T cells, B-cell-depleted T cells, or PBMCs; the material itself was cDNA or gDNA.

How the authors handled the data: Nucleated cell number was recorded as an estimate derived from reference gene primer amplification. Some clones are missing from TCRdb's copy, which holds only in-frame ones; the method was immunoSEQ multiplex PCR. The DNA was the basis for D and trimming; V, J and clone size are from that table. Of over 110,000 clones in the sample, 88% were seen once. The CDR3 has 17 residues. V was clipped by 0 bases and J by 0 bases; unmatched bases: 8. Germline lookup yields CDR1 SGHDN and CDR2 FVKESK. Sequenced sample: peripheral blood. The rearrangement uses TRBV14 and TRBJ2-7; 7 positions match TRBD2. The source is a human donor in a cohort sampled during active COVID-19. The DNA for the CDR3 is TGTGCCAGCAGCCAAGATGGAGCGGGATTCAGCTCCTACGAGCAGTACTTC. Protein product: CASSQDGAGFSSYEQYF.